The sequence of this T cell receptor beta chain was determined in a study of Ad26.COV2.S vaccination and SARS-CoV-2 variants. Study as a whole: Intramuscular Ad26.COV2.S doses were given once or twice, 56 days apart.

Germline assignment: CDR1 SGHVS and CDR2 FNYEAQ. The CDR3 contains 13 residues. The germline V and J ends were trimmed by 1 base and 10 bases, with 8 bases remaining between them. Profiled with immunoSEQ multiplex PCR; TCRdb holds only in-frame clones, not every one. The top ten clones hold 5.5% of a sample with fewer than 400,000 clones, approximately 87% of them seen once. Treatment specified: roughly 18 received Ad26.COV2.S at low or high dose, single or two shots; about 5 received placebo; per-sample allocation not given. Following the first vaccine or placebo injection, samples were taken on day 63. Donation was by an adult aged 18-55 years who was in Boston. An Ad26 vector that expressed Wuhan-strain SARS-CoV-2 spike constituted the vaccine. In its sample, this clone was seen a few times.

The receptor's source is a person between 18 and 60 years old who received the Ad26.COV2.S COVID-19 vaccine or a placebo. The chain links TRBV7-6 to TRBJ1-6; D gene uncertain. The sample in question was peripheral blood, obtained in a trial of Ad26.COV2.S vaccine versus placebo. In nucleotides, the CDR3 is TGTGCCAGCAGCTTAGACGACCAGTCACCCCTCCACTTT. Encoded protein: CASSLDDQSPLHF.